Below, 22 T cell receptor beta chains from the same sample are listed, as sequenced in a study of graft-versus-host responses after intestinal transplantation. Their recognized antigens are unknown. Some clones are missing from TCRdb's copy, which holds only in-frame ones; the method was immunoSEQ multiplex PCR. The table lists around 78,000 clones, around 86% of them singletons, with about 8% in the top ten. The sample in question was unstimulated CD8+ T cells sorted from spleen or lymph node cells, obtained before transplant. The receptor source for this set is a human donor who was the organ donor for an intestinal transplant.

The V and J genes are TRBV4-1 and TRBJ1-1, with D maybe TRBD1 (5 bases). V was shortened by 1 base and J by 5 bases, with 14 bases between the two germline ends. CDR3 length equals 15 residues. Germline CDR1 is MGHRA and CDR2 is YSYEKL. In nucleotides, the CDR3 is TGCGCCAGCAGCCAAGGGGCAGGGTCGGAGACTGAAGCTTTCTTT. Amino acid sequence: CASSQGAGSETEAFF.

Turning to this clone: A much larger clone differs by one base, so this may be a read error. This chain links TRBV6-1 with TRBJ2-5; 9 nucleotides agree with TRBD1. The J call may be wrong; the DNA end is better matched by TRBJ2-7. The CDR3 runs 14 residues. CDR1 is MNHNS and CDR2 is SASEGT in the germline V gene. The CDR3, as DNA: TGTGCCAGCAGTGAAGGGACAGGGGCCTACGAGCAGTACTTC. It is translated as CASSEGTGAYEQYF.

J is TRBJ1-5 and V is TRBV4-1; TRBD1 might be the D (5 bases). Trimming stripped 1 base from V and 3 bases from J, with 10 bases between. The V gene's germline CDR1 is MGHRA and CDR2 YSYEKL. This CDR3 has 15 amino acids. The CDR3, as DNA: TGCGCCAGCAGCCAAGGCCAGGGATCCAATCAGCCCCAGCATTTT. Protein: CASSQGQGSNQPQHF.

This chain connects TRBV7-9 to TRBJ1-2; 8 nucleotides align to TRBD1. Per germline, CDR1 SEHNR and CDR2 FQNEAQ (reference sequence). The CDR3 is 17 residues long. The junction had 8 bases not matched to a gene; V was cut back by 2 bases and J by 0 bases. The CDR3 loop is CASSLPPDRAPNYGYTF. The CDR3 nucleotides are TGTGCCAGCAGCTTACCCCCGGACAGGGCGCCTAACTATGGCTACACCTTC.

This clone was seen just once. The chain is built from TRBV18 and TRBJ1-2, with 7 bases fitting TRBD1. Germline V CDR1 and CDR2: KGHSH, LQKENI. The CDR3 is 18 residues long. V shed 5 bases and J 2 bases; nucleotides not matched to a gene: 17. The CDR3 bases are TGTGCCAGCTCAGAGTTTTTGACAGGGCCTAACCTCAACTATGGCTACACCTTC. This codes for CASSEFLTGPNLNYGYTF.

The rearrangement links TRBV7-9 to TRBJ2-3; 7 nucleotides align to TRBD1. The germline gives CDR1 SEHNR, CDR2 FQNEAQ (reference sequence). The CDR3 totals 13 residues. Trimming removed 5 bases from V and 5 bases from J; junction bases left unmatched: 4. The CDR3 loop reads CASSRYRGDTQYF. The DNA for the CDR3 is TGTGCCAGCAGCCGATACAGGGGAGATACGCAGTATTTT.

The chain employs TRBV6-5 and TRBJ2-7, with 7 bases aligning to TRBD1. The CDR3 is 14 residues long. Germline V gives CDR1 MNHEY, CDR2 SVGAGI. With V trimmed by 6 bases and J by 3 bases, 8 bases remained unmatched. In nucleotides, the CDR3 is TGTGCCAGCAGCCAGGGACAGCAAATCTACGAGCAGTACTTC. This sequence encodes CASSQGQQIYEQYF.

The chain couples TRBV5-5 to TRBJ1-2; no clear D. Trimming removed 2 bases from V and 5 bases from J, with 13 bases in between. Germline CDR1 is SGHKS and CDR2 is YYEKEE (reference sequence). CDR3 length: 14 residues. Here the CDR3 reads CASSFLTASYGYTF. The CDR3 DNA reads TGTGCCAGCAGCTTCTTGACGGCCTCTTATGGCTACACCTTC.

The chain links TRBV11-3 to TRBJ2-4; 9 nucleotides line up with TRBD1. The CDR3 sequence is 18 residues long. Looked up from germline, CDR1 is SGHNT and CDR2 is YENEEA. V gave up 1 base and J gave up 1 base; unmatched junction bases: 8. CDR3 residues: CASSLVAVGTGAKNIQYF. Here the CDR3 DNA reads TGTGCCAGCAGCTTAGTAGCGGTGGGGACAGGGGCCAAAAACATTCAGTACTTC.

This chain links TRBV18 with TRBJ1-2; D is uncertain. Germline CDR1 reads KGHSH; CDR2 reads LQKENI. The CDR3 loop spans 15 amino acids. The V gene lost 3 bases and the J gene lost 0 bases, with 11 bases spanning the gap. The CDR3: CASSPWHTANYGYTF. The CDR3 coding sequence is TGTGCCAGCTCACCCTGGCACACCGCTAACTATGGCTACACCTTC.

This clone was observed a handful of times. This chain connects TRBV5-6 to TRBJ2-7; D unclear. V lost 0 bases to trimming and J lost 6 bases, with 4 bases between them. There are 11 residues in the CDR3. Germline CDR1 reads SGHDT; CDR2 reads YYEEEE. In nucleotides, the CDR3 is TGTGCCAGCAGCTTGGGGGCCGAGCAGTACTTC. Protein product: CASSLGAEQYF. Using reference TRBV5-6 and TRBJ2-7 for the parts outside the CDR3, the full variable domain is DAGVTQSPTHLIKTRGQQVTLRCSPKSGHDTVSWYQQALGQGPQFIFQYYEEEERQRGNFPDRFSGHQFPNYSSELNVNALLLGDSALYLCASSLGAEQYFGPGTRLTVT.

V gene TRBV5-6 combines with J gene TRBJ2-3; unclear D gene. Trimming pared 4 bases from V and 4 bases from J, leaving 19 bases between. Germline V CDR1 and CDR2: SGHDT, YYEEEE. The CDR3 has 16 residues. The CDR3 region has the DNA TGTGCCAGCAGCCTTCCCCGGCCTAGTGGCTCAGATACGCAGTATTTT. Encoded protein: CASSLPRPSGSDTQYF. The full variable domain, in which reference TRBV5-6 and TRBJ2-3 provide the parts outside the CDR3, is DAGVTQSPTHLIKTRGQQVTLRCSPKSGHDTVSWYQQALGQGPQFIFQYYEEEERQRGNFPDRFSGHQFPNYSSELNVNALLLGDSALYLCASSLPRPSGSDTQYFGPGTRLTVL.

The CDR3 loop is CASSVDRLNYGYTF. Here the CDR3 DNA reads TGTGCCAGCAGCGTGGACAGATTAAACTATGGCTACACCTTC. The chain joins TRBV5-6 to TRBJ1-2, with D possibly being TRBD1 (6 bases). The CDR3 is made up of 14 amino acids. CDR1 SGHDT and CDR2 YYEEEE come from the germline V gene. The V end lost 4 bases, the J end lost 2 bases, and 12 bases lay between the germline ends.

V gene TRBV7-8 combines with J gene TRBJ2-3; D gene unclear. Trimming removed 1 base at V and 7 bases at J, with 6 bases between. The length of the CDR3 is 12 residues. Germline CDR1 is SGHVS and CDR2 is FQNEAQ. The CDR3 loop is CASSLEFYTQYF. The CDR3, as DNA: TGTGCCAGCAGCTTAGAGTTCTATACGCAGTATTTT.

There are a few counts of this clone. The V and J genes are TRBV7-9 and TRBJ1-6, with D hard to call. The V end lost 3 bases, the J end lost 7 bases, and 19 bases lay between the germline ends. The CDR3 length is 17 residues. Germline V gives CDR1 SEHNR, CDR2 FQNEAQ (reference sequence). The CDR3 reads CASSLDSFARANSPLHF. CDR3 sequence (DNA): TGTGCCAGCAGCTTGGACTCGTTCGCCAGAGCGAATTCACCCCTCCACTTT.

As to this clone: Compared with germline, one end of the junction differs, possibly owing to a read error. Additional DNA sequences in this sample encode the identical CDR3. The V gene is TRBV6-4, the J gene TRBJ2-3; 10 bases are shared with TRBD1. Germline CDR1 and CDR2: MRHNA and SNTAGT. The CDR3 consists of 15 residues. The CDR3 loop reads CASSPGTGGTDTQYF. CDR3 bases: TGCGCCAGCAGTCCCGGGACAGGGGGCACAGATACGCAGTATTTT.

This clone was detected only once. V and J are TRBV6-5 and TRBJ1-1, with D possibly matching TRBD1 (5 bases). V lost 2 bases to trimming and J lost 5 bases, with 12 bases between them. This CDR3 region has 14 residues. The germline V gene encodes CDR1 MNHEY and CDR2 SVGAGI. The CDR3 DNA reads as TGTGCCAGCAGTTACGAGGGGCGTAGGACTGAAGCTTTCTTT. This encodes CASSYEGRRTEAFF.

This chain joins TRBV28 and TRBJ2-6; D is uncertain. V lost 5 bases and J lost 0, with 11 bases in between. Germline V gene data show CDR1 as MDHEN and CDR2 as SYDVKM. The CDR3 consists of 16 residues. The CDR3, as DNA: TGTGCCAGCAGTCGAGGACGGTTCTCTGGGGCCAACGTCCTGACTTTC. As protein: CASSRGRFSGANVLTF.

The count of this clone is one. This chain links TRBV7-2 with TRBJ2-7; D might be TRBD1 (5 bases). The germline V gene has CDR1 SGHTA and CDR2 FQGNSA. V was shortened by 8 bases and J by 1 base, with 15 bases between the two germline ends. This CDR3 spans 14 amino acids. The CDR3 bases are TGTGCCAGCCGACGACAGTTGTCGTCCTACGAGCAGTACTTC. Protein sequence: CASRRQLSSYEQYF.

CDR3 bases: TGTGCCAGCAGTGACAAATATAATTCACCCCTCCACTTT. Its translation is CASSDKYNSPLHF. The chain links TRBV6-1 to TRBJ1-6, with D hard to call. From germline, CDR1 is MNHNS and CDR2 SASEGT. The germline V and J ends were trimmed by 3 bases and 4 bases, with 4 bases remaining between them. This CDR3 is built from 13 residues.

The rearrangement links TRBV4-1 to TRBJ1-5, with D maybe TRBD1 (6 bases). The CDR3 length is 15 residues. Germline assignment: CDR1 MGHRA and CDR2 YSYEKL. V was cut by 1 base and J by 7 bases, with 14 bases left in between. CDR3 sequence reads: CASSQGDFRGQPQHF. CDR3 sequence (DNA): TGCGCCAGCAGCCAAGGGGATTTCAGGGGCCAGCCCCAGCATTTT.

CDR3 nucleotide sequence: TGTGCCAGCAGCTTAGAGAGAGATCAGCCCCAGCATTTT. It is translated as CASSLERDQPQHF. This chain links TRBV13 with TRBJ1-5; no clear D. This CDR3 region has 13 residues. V was clipped by 1 base and J by 5 bases, with 6 bases between them. The germline gives CDR1 PRHDT, CDR2 FYEKMQ (reference sequence).